This TCR beta chain is from a study of cytomegalovirus exposure and HLA in healthy donors. Study in general: The 90 to 150 validation repertoires, a later analysis reported, used the same platform as the roughly 730 repertoires from the first cohort.

The germline gives CDR1 ENHRY, CDR2 SYGVKD. The V and J ends lost 9 bases and 4 bases respectively, with 18 bases between them. There are 14 residues in the CDR3. Study-level points and caveats: A few CMV-associated chains were confirmed in vitro to be specific for CMV antigens. Cytomegalovirus status was reportedly diagnosed by the classifier with high sensitivity and specificity.

Sequencing used immunoSEQ multiplex PCR; TCRdb keeps in-frame clones, though not all of them. This table has 60,000 to 75,000 clones, approximately 95% appearing once. To note about this clone: What it binds is unknown.

The rearrangement uses TRBV10-3 and TRBJ1-1; no firm D call. This receptor was identified in a woman aged 18-30 years in good health and CMV-seropositive. The material sequenced was PBMCs. For the CDR3, the DNA is TGTGCCATACGAGGTTTGTTGGTTGGCACTGAAGCTTTCTTT. This codes for CAIRGLLVGTEAFF.